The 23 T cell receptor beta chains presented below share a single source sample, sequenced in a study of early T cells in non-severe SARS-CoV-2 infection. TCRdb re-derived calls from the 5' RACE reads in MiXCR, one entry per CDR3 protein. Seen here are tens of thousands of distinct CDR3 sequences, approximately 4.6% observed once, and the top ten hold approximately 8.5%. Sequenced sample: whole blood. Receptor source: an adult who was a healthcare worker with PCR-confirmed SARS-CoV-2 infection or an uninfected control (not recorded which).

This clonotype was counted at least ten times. The CDR3 nucleotides read TGTGCCAGCAGCTTAGATAGATTGACAGGGTCATACGAGCAGTACTTC. Amino acids: CASSLDRLTGSYEQYF. The chain uses TRBV11-2 and TRBJ2-7; 7 bases are a match to TRBD1. This CDR3 has 16 residues. Trimming cost V 0 bases and J 4 bases; bases outside gene matches: 9. Germline loops: CDR1 SGHAT, CDR2 FQNNGV.

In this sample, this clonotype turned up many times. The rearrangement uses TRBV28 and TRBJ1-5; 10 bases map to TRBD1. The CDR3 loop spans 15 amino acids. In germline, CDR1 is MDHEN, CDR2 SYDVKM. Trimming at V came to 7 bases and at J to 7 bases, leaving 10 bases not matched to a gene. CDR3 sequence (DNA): TGTGCCAGCATCAGACAGGGGGCTATTTGGCAGCCCCAGCATTTT. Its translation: CASIRQGAIWQPQHF.

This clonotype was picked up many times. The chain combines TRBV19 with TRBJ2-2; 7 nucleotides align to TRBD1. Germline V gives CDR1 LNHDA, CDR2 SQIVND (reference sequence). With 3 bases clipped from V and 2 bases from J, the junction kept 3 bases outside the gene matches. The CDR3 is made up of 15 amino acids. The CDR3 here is CASSIWDRNTGELFF. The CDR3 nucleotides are TGTGCCAGTAGTATCTGGGACAGAAACACCGGGGAGCTGTTTTTT. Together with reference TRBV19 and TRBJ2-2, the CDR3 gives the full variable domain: DGGITQSPKYLFRKEGQNVTLSCEQNLNHDAMYWYRQDPGQGLRLIYYSQIVNDFQKGDIAEGYSVSREKKESFPLTVTSAQKNPTAFYLCASSIWDRNTGELFFGEGSRLTVL.

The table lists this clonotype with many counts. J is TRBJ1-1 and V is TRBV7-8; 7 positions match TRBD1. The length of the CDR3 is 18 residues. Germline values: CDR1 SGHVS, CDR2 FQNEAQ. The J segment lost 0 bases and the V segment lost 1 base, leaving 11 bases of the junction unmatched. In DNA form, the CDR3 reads TGTGCCAGCAGCTTAGATTGGGGGACAGTAGGAATGAACACTGAAGCTTTCTTT. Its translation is CASSLDWGTVGMNTEAFF.

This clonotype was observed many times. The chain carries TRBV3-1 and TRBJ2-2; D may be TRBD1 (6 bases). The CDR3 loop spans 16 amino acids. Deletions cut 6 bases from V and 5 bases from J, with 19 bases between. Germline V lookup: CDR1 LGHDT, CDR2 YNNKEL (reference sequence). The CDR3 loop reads CASRLYLGASTGELFF. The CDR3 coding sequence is TGTGCCAGCAGACTTTATTTGGGGGCCTCAACCGGGGAGCTGTTTTTT. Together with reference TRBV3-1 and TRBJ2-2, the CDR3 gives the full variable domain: DTAVSQTPKYLVTQMGNDKSIKCEQNLGHDTMYWYKQDSKKFLKIMFSYNNKELIINETVPNRFSPKSPDKAHLNLHINSLELGDSAVYFCASRLYLGASTGELFFGEGSRLTVL.

The CDR3 protein is CASSLAFTGVRTEAFF. CDR3 sequence (DNA): TGTGCCAGCAGCTTAGCCTTTACGGGGGTCAGGACTGAAGCTTTCTTT. The V and J genes are TRBV7-9 and TRBJ1-1, with D maybe TRBD1 (5 bases). CDR1 and CDR2 from the germline V gene are SEHNR and FQNEAQ (reference sequence). V gave up 0 bases and J gave up 5 bases, with 16 bases separating them. The CDR3 contains 16 residues.

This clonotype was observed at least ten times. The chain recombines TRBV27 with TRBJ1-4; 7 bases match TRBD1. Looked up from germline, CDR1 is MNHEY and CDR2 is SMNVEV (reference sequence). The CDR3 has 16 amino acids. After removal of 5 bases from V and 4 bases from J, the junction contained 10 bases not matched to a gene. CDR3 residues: CASSPWGTVRNEKLFF. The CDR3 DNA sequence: TGTGCCAGCAGTCCATGGGGGACAGTCCGTAATGAAAAACTGTTTTTT.

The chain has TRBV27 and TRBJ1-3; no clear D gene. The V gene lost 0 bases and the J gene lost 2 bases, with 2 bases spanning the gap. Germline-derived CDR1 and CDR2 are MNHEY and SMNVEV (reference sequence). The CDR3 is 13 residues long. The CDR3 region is CASSLSTGNTIYF. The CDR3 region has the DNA TGTGCCAGCAGTTTATCCACTGGAAACACCATATATTTT.

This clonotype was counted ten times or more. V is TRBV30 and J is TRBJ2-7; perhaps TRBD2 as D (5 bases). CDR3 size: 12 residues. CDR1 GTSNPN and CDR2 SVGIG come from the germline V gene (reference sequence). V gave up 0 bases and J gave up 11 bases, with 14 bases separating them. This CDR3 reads CAWSVLGDLEYF. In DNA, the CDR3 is TGTGCCTGGAGTGTACTAGGCGACCTTGAGTACTTC.

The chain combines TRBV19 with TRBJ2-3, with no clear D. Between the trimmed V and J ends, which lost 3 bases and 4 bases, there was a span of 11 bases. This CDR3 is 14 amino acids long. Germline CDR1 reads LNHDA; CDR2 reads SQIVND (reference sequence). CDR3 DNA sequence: TGTGCCAGTAGTATCCCTGGGGTCGCAGATACGCAGTATTTT. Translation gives CASSIPGVADTQYF.

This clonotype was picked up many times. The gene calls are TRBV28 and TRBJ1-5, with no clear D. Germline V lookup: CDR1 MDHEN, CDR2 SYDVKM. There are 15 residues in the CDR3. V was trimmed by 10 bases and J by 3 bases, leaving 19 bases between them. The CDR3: CATDPDQVNNQPQHF. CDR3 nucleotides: TGTGCCACCGACCCCGACCAGGTGAACAATCAGCCCCAGCATTTT.

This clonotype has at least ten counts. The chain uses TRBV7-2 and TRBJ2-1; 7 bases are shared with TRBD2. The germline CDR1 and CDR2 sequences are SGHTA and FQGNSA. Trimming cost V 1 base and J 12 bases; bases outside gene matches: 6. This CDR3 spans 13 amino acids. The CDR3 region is CASSLGAGVGQFF. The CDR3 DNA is TGTGCCAGCAGCTTAGGGGCGGGAGTGGGGCAGTTCTTC.

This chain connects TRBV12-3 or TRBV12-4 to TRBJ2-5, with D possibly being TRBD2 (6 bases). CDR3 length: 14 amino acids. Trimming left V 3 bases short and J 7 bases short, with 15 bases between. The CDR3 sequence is CASSFVSEGGTQYF. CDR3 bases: TGTGCCAGCAGTTTTGTCTCGGAGGGAGGGACCCAGTACTTC.

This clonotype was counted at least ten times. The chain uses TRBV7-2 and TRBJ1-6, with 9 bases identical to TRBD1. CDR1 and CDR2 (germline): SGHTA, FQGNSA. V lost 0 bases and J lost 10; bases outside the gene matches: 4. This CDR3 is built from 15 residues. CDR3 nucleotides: TGTGCCAGCAGCTTAGCCGGGACAGGGACCTCACCCCTCCACTTT. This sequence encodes CASSLAGTGTSPLHF.

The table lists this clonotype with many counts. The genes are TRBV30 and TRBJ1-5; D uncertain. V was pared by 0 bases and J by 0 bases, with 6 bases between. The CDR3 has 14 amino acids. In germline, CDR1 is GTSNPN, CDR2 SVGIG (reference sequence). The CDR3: CAWSVLYSNQPQHF. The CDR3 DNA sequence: TGTGCCTGGAGTGTACTGTATAGCAATCAGCCCCAGCATTTT.

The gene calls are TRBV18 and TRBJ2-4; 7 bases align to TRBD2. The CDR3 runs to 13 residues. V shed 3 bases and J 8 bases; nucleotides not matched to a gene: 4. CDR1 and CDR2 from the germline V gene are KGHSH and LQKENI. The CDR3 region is CASSPNREDIQYF. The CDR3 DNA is TGTGCCAGCTCACCGAACCGGGAGGACATTCAGTACTTC.

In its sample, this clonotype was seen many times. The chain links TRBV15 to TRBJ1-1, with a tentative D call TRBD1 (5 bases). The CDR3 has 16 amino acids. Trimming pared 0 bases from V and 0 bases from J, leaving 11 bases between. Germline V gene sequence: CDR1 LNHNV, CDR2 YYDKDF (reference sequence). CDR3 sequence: CATSRDSGALNTEAFF. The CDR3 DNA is TGTGCCACCAGCAGAGATTCCGGGGCTTTGAACACTGAAGCTTTCTTT.

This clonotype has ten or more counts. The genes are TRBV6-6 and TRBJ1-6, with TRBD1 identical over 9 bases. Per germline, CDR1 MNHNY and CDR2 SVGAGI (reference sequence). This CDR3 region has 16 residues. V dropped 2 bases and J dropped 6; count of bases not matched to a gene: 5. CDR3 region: CASSYGTGKANSPLHF. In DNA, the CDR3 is TGTGCCAGCAGTTACGGGACAGGGAAGGCTAATTCACCCCTCCACTTT.

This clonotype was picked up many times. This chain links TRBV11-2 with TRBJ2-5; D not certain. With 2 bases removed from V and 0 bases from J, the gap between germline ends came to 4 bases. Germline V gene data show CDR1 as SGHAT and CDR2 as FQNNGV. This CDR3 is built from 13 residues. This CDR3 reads CASSLMYQETQYF. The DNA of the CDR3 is TGTGCCAGCAGCTTAATGTACCAAGAGACCCAGTACTTC.

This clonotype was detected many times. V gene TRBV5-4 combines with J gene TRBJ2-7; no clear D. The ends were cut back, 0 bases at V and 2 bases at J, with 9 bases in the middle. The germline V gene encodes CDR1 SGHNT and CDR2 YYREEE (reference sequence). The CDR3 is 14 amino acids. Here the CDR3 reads CASSLVGGTYEQYF. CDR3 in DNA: TGTGCCAGCAGCTTGGTTGGCGGAACCTACGAGCAGTACTTC.

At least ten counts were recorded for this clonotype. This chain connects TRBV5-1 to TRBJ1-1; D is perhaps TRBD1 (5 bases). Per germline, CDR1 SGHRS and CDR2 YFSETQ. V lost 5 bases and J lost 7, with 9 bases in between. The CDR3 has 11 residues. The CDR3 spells CASRRDLEAFF. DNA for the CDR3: TGCGCCAGCAGACGGGACCTTGAAGCTTTCTTT.

CDR3 DNA: TGTGCCAGCAGTGAACTCCAGGGGGAAATGAACACTGAAGCTTTCTTT. This gives the protein CASSELQGEMNTEAFF. V and J are TRBV2 and TRBJ1-1, with TRBD1 identical over 7 bases. The J segment lost 0 bases and the V segment lost 2 bases, leaving 6 bases of the junction unmatched. CDR3 size: 16 residues. CDR1 and CDR2 (germline): SNHLY, FYNNEI.

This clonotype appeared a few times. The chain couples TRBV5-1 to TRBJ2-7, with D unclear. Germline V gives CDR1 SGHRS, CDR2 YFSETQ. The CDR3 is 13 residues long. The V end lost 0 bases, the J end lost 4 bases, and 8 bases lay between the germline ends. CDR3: CASSLGMGYEQYF. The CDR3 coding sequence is TGCGCCAGCAGCTTGGGGATGGGATACGAGCAGTACTTC.